This entry lists 20 T cell receptor beta chains sequenced from one sample in a study of blood T cell repertoires in COVID-19. Sequenced by immunoSEQ multiplex PCR; TCRdb stores in-frame clones only, minus some. The table has some 110,000 clones, around 74% seen once. Sequencing was carried out using peripheral blood. The receptors were sampled from a man aged 80 or over with COVID-19, enrolled during active disease.

The chain has TRBV18 and TRBJ2-7; D unresolved. V gave up 3 bases and J gave up 2 bases, with 8 bases separating them. Germline loops: CDR1 KGHSH, CDR2 LQKENI. CDR3 length: 13 residues. The CDR3 protein is CASSPWATYEQYF. CDR3 coding DNA: TGTGCCAGCTCACCTTGGGCCACCTACGAGCAGTACTTC. The full variable domain, rest sourced from reference TRBV18 and TRBJ2-7, is NAGVMQNPRHLVRRRGQEARLRCSPMKGHSHVYWYRQLPEEGLKFMVYLQKENIIDESGMPKERFSAEFPKEGPSILRIQQVVRGDSAAYFCASSPWATYEQYFGPGTRLTVT.

The J gene is TRBJ1-2, the V gene TRBV30; D might be TRBD1 (5 bases). The CDR3 is 12 residues long. From germline, CDR1 is GTSNPN and CDR2 SVGIG (reference sequence). The CDR3 sequence is CASEGRDYGYTF. The CDR3 DNA follows: TGTGCGTCGGAGGGGAGGGACTATGGCTACACCTTC.

The genes are TRBV14 and TRBJ1-2; 10 nucleotides agree with TRBD1. CDR1 SGHDN and CDR2 FVKESK come from the germline V gene. V shed 1 base and J 4 bases; nucleotides not matched to a gene: 3. CDR3 length: 15 residues. CDR3 in DNA: TGTGCCAGCAGCCAAGCCGGGACAGGGGTCTATGGCTACACCTTC. It encodes CASSQAGTGVYGYTF.

The rearrangement joins TRBV5-1 to TRBJ1-4; the D gene is possibly TRBD1 (6 bases). Germline CDR1 reads SGHRS; CDR2 reads YFSETQ. Trimming removed 2 bases at V and 8 bases at J, with 16 bases between. This CDR3 region has 15 residues. The CDR3, as DNA: TGCGCCAGCAGCTTAAACTCAGGGGTCGGAGAAAAACTGTTTTTT. Protein product: CASSLNSGVGEKLFF.

The V gene is TRBV7-3, the J gene TRBJ2-5, with 11 positions matching TRBD2. CDR3 length: 17 amino acids. Germline V lookup: CDR1 SGHTA, CDR2 FQGTGA. Trimming removed 1 base from V and 2 bases from J; junction bases left unmatched: 6. The chain's CDR3 is CASSLKPPSGGQETQYF. The CDR3 coding sequence is TGTGCCAGCAGCTTAAAACCCCCTAGCGGGGGGCAAGAGACCCAGTACTTC.

The chain has TRBV4-1 and TRBJ2-7; 12 bases agree with TRBD1. CDR3 length: 14 amino acids. V shed 3 bases, J shed 7 bases, and the junction held 4 bases outside the gene matches. CDR1 is MGHRA and CDR2 is YSYEKL in the germline V gene. The CDR3 DNA follows: TGCGCCAGCAGCCACCGGGACAGGGGGCAAGAGCAGTACTTC. Translation gives CASSHRDRGQEQYF.

V usage is TRBV11-2 and J usage is TRBJ1-4, with 8 bases fitting TRBD1. CDR1 is SGHAT, CDR2 FQNNGV, per germline. Trimming at V came to 4 bases and at J to 10 bases, leaving 17 bases not matched to a gene. The length of the CDR3 is 17 residues. The CDR3 region has the DNA TGTGCCAGCAGCTCCCCGGGACAGGTGGGACTCCGTGGAAAACTGTTTTTT. Translated, it gives CASSSPGQVGLRGKLFF.

The rearrangement uses TRBV27 and TRBJ2-1, with 8 positions matching TRBD2. The CDR3 runs 14 residues. Germline-derived CDR1 and CDR2 are MNHEY and SMNVEV (reference sequence). The V segment lost 3 bases and the J segment 6 bases; nucleotides outside the gene matches: 4. DNA for the CDR3: TGTGCCAGCAGTTTCTACGGGACTAGCAATGAGCAGTTCTTC. Its translation: CASSFYGTSNEQFF.

The count of this clone is one. CDR3 in DNA: TGTGCCAGCAGTCCCCCGGACAGCTCGTGGGGCTATGGCTACACCTTC. Residues: CASSPPDSSWGYGYTF. The J gene is TRBJ1-2, the V gene TRBV28, with D perhaps TRBD1 (6 bases). The V end lost 5 bases, the J end lost 4 bases, and 20 bases lay between the germline ends. Germline CDR1 and CDR2: MDHEN and SYDVKM. The CDR3 is made up of 16 amino acids.

The CDR3 sequence is CASSDVTGGIETQYF. As DNA, the CDR3 is TGTGCCAGCAGTGATGTTACAGGGGGAATAGAGACCCAGTACTTC. The rearrangement uses TRBV2 and TRBJ2-5, with TRBD1 matching 8 bases. Germline V lookup: CDR1 SNHLY, CDR2 FYNNEI. V dropped 3 bases and J dropped 4; count of bases not matched to a gene: 7. The CDR3 is 15 amino acids.

The chain is built from TRBV12-5 and TRBJ2-7; the match to TRBD1 covers 10 bases. Germline-derived CDR1 and CDR2 are LGHNT and FRNRAP. CDR3 size: 16 residues. J was trimmed by 3 bases and V by 0 bases; bases with no gene match: 5. The CDR3 DNA sequence: TGTGCTAGTGGTTTGGTCTCCGGGACAGGGGTCTACGAGCAGTACTTC. Amino acid sequence: CASGLVSGTGVYEQYF. Together with reference TRBV12-5 and TRBJ2-7, the CDR3 gives the full variable domain: DARVTQTPRHKVTEMGQEVTMRCQPILGHNTVFWYRQTMMQGLELLAYFRNRAPLDDSGMPKDRFSAEMPDATLATLKIQPSEPRDSAVYFCASGLVSGTGVYEQYFGPGTRLTVT.

This clone was picked up a small number of times. The genes are TRBV28 and TRBJ2-2; perhaps TRBD1 as D (5 bases). The germline V gene encodes CDR1 MDHEN and CDR2 SYDVKM. The length of the CDR3 is 14 residues. V lost 3 bases to trimming and J lost 6 bases, with 11 bases between them. CDR3 DNA: TGTGCCAGCAGTTTGTCACAGGAAGCCGGGGAGCTGTTTTTT. This translates into CASSLSQEAGELFF.

The chain is built from TRBV7-9 and TRBJ2-7; 7 nucleotides line up with TRBD1. Unmatched junction bases numbered 11, after V lost 10 bases and J lost 2 bases. Germline V gives CDR1 SEHNR, CDR2 FQNEAQ (reference sequence). CDR3 length: 14 residues. The CDR3 region has the DNA TGTGCCATCACCCCGGGACAGAGGACCTACGAGCAGTACTTC. Amino acid sequence: CAITPGQRTYEQYF.

This rearrangement joins TRBV28 to TRBJ2-7, with 9 bases aligning to TRBD1. From germline, CDR1 is MDHEN and CDR2 SYDVKM. With V trimmed by 2 bases and J by 2 bases, 4 bases remained unmatched. The CDR3 is 15 residues long. CDR3 in amino acids: CASSLAGTGPYEQYF. CDR3 bases: TGTGCCAGCAGTTTAGCCGGGACAGGGCCCTACGAGCAGTACTTC.

The rearrangement joins TRBV28 to TRBJ2-2; weak D call: TRBD2 (5 bases). V gave up 6 bases and J gave up 7 bases, with 9 bases separating them. This CDR3 contains 12 residues. Looked up from germline, CDR1 is MDHEN and CDR2 is SYDVKM. The CDR3 DNA reads TGTGCCAGCAGGCACGGGGACGGGGAGCTGTTTTTT. It translates to CASRHGDGELFF.

The chain links TRBV12-5 to TRBJ2-5; TRBD1 is a possible D gene (5 bases). Germline V lookup: CDR1 LGHNT, CDR2 FRNRAP. The CDR3 is 13 amino acids. Trimming took off 9 bases at V and 5 bases at J, with 16 bases between the two ends. CDR3 sequence reads: CASSTGARETQYF. The CDR3 DNA is TGTGCTAGCTCCACAGGTGCCCGGGAGACCCAGTACTTC. Full variable domain (rest looked up from reference TRBV12-5 and TRBJ2-5): DARVTQTPRHKVTEMGQEVTMRCQPILGHNTVFWYRQTMMQGLELLAYFRNRAPLDDSGMPKDRFSAEMPDATLATLKIQPSEPRDSAVYFCASSTGARETQYFGPGTRLLVL.

This clone was seen a handful of times. The chain carries TRBV4-2 and TRBJ2-7; no clear D gene. V was cut by 4 bases and J by 4 bases, with 14 bases left in between. This CDR3 region has 14 residues. The germline gives CDR1 LGHNA, CDR2 YNFKEQ. As DNA, the CDR3 is TGTGCCAGCAGCCCCCAGAGGTCGGATTACGAGCAGTACTTC. This gives the protein CASSPQRSDYEQYF.

J is TRBJ2-7 and V is TRBV6-5; TRBD2 matches at 8 bases. The CDR3 has 15 amino acids. The V segment lost 6 bases and the J segment 0 bases; nucleotides outside the gene matches: 7. Germline CDR1 and CDR2: MNHEY and SVGAGI. The CDR3 DNA reads TGTGCCAGCAGGGGGGGACTAGGGAGCTCCTACGAGCAGTACTTC. Translation: CASRGGLGSSYEQYF.

The rearrangement links TRBV4-2 to TRBJ2-1, with 8 nucleotides matching TRBD2. The CDR3 has 19 residues. V trimming: 6 bases; J trimming: 6 bases; junction bases outside the gene matches: 22. Germline V lookup: CDR1 LGHNA, CDR2 YNFKEQ. The DNA of the CDR3 is TGTGCCAGCAGGAAAGAGGGTATTAGTTCCGGGGGGGTTTTCAATGAGCAGTTCTTC. Residues: CASRKEGISSGGVFNEQFF.

This clone occurred a few times. The CDR3 DNA reads TGTGCCACCAGCAGTATACTCGTTTCCTACAATGAGCAGTTCTTC. It translates to CATSSILVSYNEQFF. The chain uses TRBV15 and TRBJ2-1; no definite D call. Between the trimmed V and J ends, which lost 3 bases and 1 base, there was a span of 10 bases. CDR1 and CDR2 (germline): LNHNV, YYDKDF (reference sequence). This CDR3 has 15 residues.